Detailed here is one T cell receptor (beta chain). Profiling relied on immunoSEQ multiplex PCR, and the TCRdb table lists in-frame clones only, not all of them. The sample consists of 120,000 or so clones, 70% to 90% of them appearing once. This specimen comes from a study of blood T cell repertoires in COVID-19. In the study overall: COVID-19 samples from acute and convalescent phases originated in the United States, Italy and Spain.

CDR1 and CDR2 from the germline V gene are MNHEY and SVGAGI. Unmatched junction bases numbered 9, after V lost 6 bases and J lost 5 bases. The CDR3 length is 15 residues. V gene TRBV6-5 combines with J gene TRBJ1-4, with 7 positions matching TRBD1. This receptor was taken from a man aged 70 or older who had recovered from COVID-19. Sequenced input: peripheral blood. CDR3 sequence reads: CASRLLGGGNEKLFF. CDR3 nucleotides: TGTGCCAGCAGGCTCCTAGGGGGCGGCAATGAAAAACTGTTTTTT.